This TCR beta chain was captured by sequencing in a study of human T cells and chemical hapten exposure. Study details: Cases of alopecia areata, totalis or universalis occurred in a predominantly female patient group.

TCRdb re-called the RACE reads through MiXCR, storing one row per CDR3 protein. The profile covers roughly 98,000 distinct CDR3 sequences, with around 12% appearing a single time and less than 2.5% taken by the ten largest. Time point described: patch test 1, 2 weeks after DPC sensitization. Noted treatment: therapeutic diphenylcyclopropenone sensitization with weekly scalp DPC. This clonotype originated in a woman in her forties with alopecia areata. Some clones in this sample may be carry-over from other donors' samples. The source was whole blood, collected in connection with sensitization to the hapten diphenylcyclopropenone (DPC).

The CDR3 loop is CASSLRTGSTYNEQFF. The DNA for the CDR3 is TGTGCCAGCAGCCTACGGACAGGGAGTACCTACAATGAGCAGTTCTTC. This sequence joins TRBV21-1 and TRBJ2-1; TRBD1 reflects the table's D call only, with no check against the DNA. TRBV21-1 is a pseudogene locus. The CDR3 loop spans 16 amino acids.